This TCR beta chain was captured in a study of blood T cell repertoires in COVID-19 (dated by TCRdb to the early 2020s). Looking at the study overall: Collaborator samples came from the United States, Italy and Spain and covered acute and convalescent phases of COVID-19. The material from the prospective study consisted of cDNA or gDNA derived from T cells, B-cell-depleted T cells, or PBMCs. Deeply sampled blood TCRbeta repertoires from subjects exposed to, actively infected with, or recovered from COVID-19 were included in the dataset. The repertoires were made available in a free public database intended to serve as a resource for research on the immune response to SARS-CoV-2. The samples were drawn from two sources: the first 160 participants of the ongoing ImmuneRACE study, and 1,000 to 1,500 subjects contributed by 6 global collaborators. Sample metadata almost always included a de-identified subject ID, COVID-19 status, age in years and sex. Where HLA class I and class II types were available, the types were taken from metadata supplied by the sample provider, not from assay-based typing. What the research found in general, with its limitations: Clinical and demographic metadata were provided uncurated, with the amount varying by source and participant.

The germline V and J ends show losses of 3 bases and 3 bases respectively, and no gene match explains 2 bases of the junction. Based on the germline V gene, the CDR1 and CDR2 sequences are SGHAT and FQNNGV. The CDR3 holds 15 amino acids from the cysteine to the phenylalanine. Only the CDR3 part of the read is kept: 45 bases, read in frame from the first base. The collaborating institutions used their own protocols to collect whole blood in K2EDTA tubes. For TCRbeta analysis, collaborators shipped samples in one of three forms: frozen whole blood, isolated PBMCs, or DNA extracted from either of those sample types. TCRbeta CDR3 regions were amplified from genomic DNA by means of the immunoSEQ Assay, a bias-controlled multiplex PCR. On the study's bioinformatics: The number of nucleated cells in each sample was estimated by amplification of reference gene primers within the assay. To quantify the absolute abundance of each unique TCRbeta CDR3 rearrangement, sequence reads were collapsed and filtered. For each sample, productive Simpson clonality was calculated as the square root of Simpson's diversity index over productive rearrangements. TCRdb retrieved this table from immuneACCESS and kept in-frame rearrangements only. Not all clones are present; in checked studies, unresolved V genes account for under half, and no reason is known for the remainder. V, J and clone size are those of that table, while D and trimming were read from the DNA. A total of around 170,000 clones appear in this sample, around 83% of them only once. About 1.5% of the sample is in the top ten clones.

Regarding this clone: The clone's antigen remains unknown. No clone much larger than this one lies a single base away; base qualities are absent.

The sequencing sample was made of peripheral blood. This clonotype originated in a human donor in a cohort sampled during active COVID-19. The V gene is TRBV11-2 and the J gene is TRBJ1-4; TRBD1 lines up with 9 middle nucleotides. In nucleotide form, the sequence is TGTGCCAGCAGCTTGGACAGGGGCCCTAATGAAAAACTGTTTTTT. Its product reads: CASSLDRGPNEKLFF.